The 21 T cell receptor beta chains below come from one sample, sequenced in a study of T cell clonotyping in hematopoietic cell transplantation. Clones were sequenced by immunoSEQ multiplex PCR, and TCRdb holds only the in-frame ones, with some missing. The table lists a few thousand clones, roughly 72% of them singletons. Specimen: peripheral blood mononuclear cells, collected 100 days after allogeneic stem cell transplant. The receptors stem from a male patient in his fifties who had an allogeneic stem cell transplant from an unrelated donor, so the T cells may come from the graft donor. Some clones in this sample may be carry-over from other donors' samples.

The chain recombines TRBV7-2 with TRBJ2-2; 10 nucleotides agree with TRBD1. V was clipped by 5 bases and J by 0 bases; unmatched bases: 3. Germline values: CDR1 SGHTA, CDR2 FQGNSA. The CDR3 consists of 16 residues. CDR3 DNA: TGTGCCAGCAGCCAGGGGACAGGGGCGAACACCGGGGAGCTGTTTTTT. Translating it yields CASSQGTGANTGELFF.

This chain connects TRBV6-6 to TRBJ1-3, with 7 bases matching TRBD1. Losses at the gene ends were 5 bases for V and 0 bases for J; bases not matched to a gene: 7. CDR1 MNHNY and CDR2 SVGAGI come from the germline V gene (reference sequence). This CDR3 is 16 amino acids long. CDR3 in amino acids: CASSPRQGTSGNTIYF. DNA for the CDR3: TGTGCCAGCAGTCCCCGACAGGGAACCTCTGGAAACACCATATATTTT.

The CDR3 coding sequence is TGTGCCAGTAGTAAGGACAGGGGGACCTACGAGCAGTACTTC. Protein product: CASSKDRGTYEQYF. This chain joins TRBV19 and TRBJ2-7, with 10 bases fitting TRBD1. V shed 4 bases, J shed 2 bases, and the junction held 2 bases outside the gene matches. This CDR3 contains 14 residues. Germline CDR1 is LNHDA and CDR2 is SQIVND (reference sequence).

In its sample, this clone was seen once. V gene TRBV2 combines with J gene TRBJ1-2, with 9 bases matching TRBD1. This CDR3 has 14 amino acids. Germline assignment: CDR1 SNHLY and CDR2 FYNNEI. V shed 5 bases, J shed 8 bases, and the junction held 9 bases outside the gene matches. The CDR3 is CASSTIQGARGYTF. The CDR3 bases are TGTGCCAGCAGTACGATACAGGGGGCTAGGGGCTACACCTTC.

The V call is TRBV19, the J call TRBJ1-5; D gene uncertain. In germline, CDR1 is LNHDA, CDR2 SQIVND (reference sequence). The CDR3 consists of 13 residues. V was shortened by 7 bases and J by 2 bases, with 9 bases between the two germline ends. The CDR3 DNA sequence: TGTGCCAGTAAAATCCGGGGCAATCAGCCCCAGCATTTT. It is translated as CASKIRGNQPQHF. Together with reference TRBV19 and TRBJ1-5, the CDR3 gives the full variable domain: DGGITQSPKYLFRKEGQNVTLSCEQNLNHDAMYWYRQDPGQGLRLIYYSQIVNDFQKGDIAEGYSVSREKKESFPLTVTSAQKNPTAFYLCASKIRGNQPQHFGDGTRLSIL.

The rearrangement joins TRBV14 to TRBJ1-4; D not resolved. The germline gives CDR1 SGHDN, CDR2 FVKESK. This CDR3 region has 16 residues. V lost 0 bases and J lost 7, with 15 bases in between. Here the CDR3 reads CASSQEVAGLGEKLFF. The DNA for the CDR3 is TGTGCCAGCAGCCAAGAGGTTGCTGGGTTGGGTGAAAAACTGTTTTTT.

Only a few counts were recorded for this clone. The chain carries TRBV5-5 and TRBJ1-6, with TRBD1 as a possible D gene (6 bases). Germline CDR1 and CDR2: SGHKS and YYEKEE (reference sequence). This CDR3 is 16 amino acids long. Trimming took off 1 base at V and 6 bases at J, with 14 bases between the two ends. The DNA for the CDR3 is TGTGCCAGCAGCTTGCAAAGGGGGATGGCTAATTCACCCCTCCACTTT. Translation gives CASSLQRGMANSPLHF. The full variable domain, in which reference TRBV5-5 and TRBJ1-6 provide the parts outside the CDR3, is DAGVTQSPTHLIKTRGQQVTLRCSPISGHKSVSWYQQVLGQGPQFIFQYYEKEERGRGNFPDRFSARQFPNYSSELNVNALLLGDSALYLCASSLQRGMANSPLHFGNGTRLTVT.

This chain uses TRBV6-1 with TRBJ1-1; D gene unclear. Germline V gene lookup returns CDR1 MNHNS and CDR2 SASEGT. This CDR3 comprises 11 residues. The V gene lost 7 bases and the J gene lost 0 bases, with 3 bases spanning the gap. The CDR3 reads CASTVNTEAFF. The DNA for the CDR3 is TGTGCCAGCACCGTGAACACTGAAGCTTTCTTT.

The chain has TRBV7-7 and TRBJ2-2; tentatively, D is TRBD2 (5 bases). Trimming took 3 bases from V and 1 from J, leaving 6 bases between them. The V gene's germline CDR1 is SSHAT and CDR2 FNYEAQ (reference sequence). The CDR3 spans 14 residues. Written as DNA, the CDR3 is TGTGCCAGCAGCTTGGACTGGAACACCGGGGAGCTGTTTTTT. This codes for CASSLDWNTGELFF. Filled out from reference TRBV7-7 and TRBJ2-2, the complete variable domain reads GAGVSQSPRYKVTKRGQDVTLRCDPISSHATLYWYQQALGQGPEFLTYFNYEAQPDKSGLPSDRFSAERPEGSISTLTIQRTEQRDSAMYRCASSLDWNTGELFFGEGSRLTVL.

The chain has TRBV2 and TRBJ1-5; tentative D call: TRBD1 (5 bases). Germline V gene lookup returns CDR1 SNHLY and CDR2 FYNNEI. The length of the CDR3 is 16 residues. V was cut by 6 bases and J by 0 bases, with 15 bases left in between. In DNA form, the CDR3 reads TGTGCCAGCAGCGAACTGGGACTGGATAGCAATCAGCCCCAGCATTTT. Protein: CASSELGLDSNQPQHF.

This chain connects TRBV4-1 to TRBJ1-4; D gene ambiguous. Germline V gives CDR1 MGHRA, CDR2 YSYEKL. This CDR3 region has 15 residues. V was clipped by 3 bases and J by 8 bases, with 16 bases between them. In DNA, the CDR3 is TGCGCCAGCAGCCAGACCGCGGGAAGGCGGGAAAAACTGTTTTTT. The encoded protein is CASSQTAGRREKLFF.

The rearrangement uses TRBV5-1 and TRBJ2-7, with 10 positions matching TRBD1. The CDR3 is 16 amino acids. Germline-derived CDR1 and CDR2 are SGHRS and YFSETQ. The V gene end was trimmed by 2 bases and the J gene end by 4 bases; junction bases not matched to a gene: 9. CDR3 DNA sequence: TGCGCCAGCAGCTTAACGCCGGGACAGGGGAGATACGAGCAGTACTTC. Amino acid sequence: CASSLTPGQGRYEQYF.

CDR3 in amino acids: CASSSGRPGNTIYF. The CDR3 DNA sequence: TGTGCCAGCAGTTCGGGGAGGCCCGGAAACACCATATATTTT. V and J are TRBV6-5 and TRBJ1-3; no firm D call. Germline V gives CDR1 MNHEY, CDR2 SVGAGI. The V and J ends lost 4 bases and 4 bases respectively, with 11 bases between them. The CDR3 runs 14 residues.

CDR3 loop: CASSRGLAGGKSYTGELFF. CDR3 nucleotides: TGTGCCAGTAGTCGTGGACTAGCGGGGGGCAAGAGTTATACTGGGGAGCTGTTTTTT. The V call is TRBV19, the J call TRBJ2-2, with 14 bases that match TRBD2. CDR3 length: 19 amino acids. With V trimmed by 5 bases and J by 8 bases, 16 bases remained unmatched. Germline V gene sequence: CDR1 LNHDA, CDR2 SQIVND (reference sequence).

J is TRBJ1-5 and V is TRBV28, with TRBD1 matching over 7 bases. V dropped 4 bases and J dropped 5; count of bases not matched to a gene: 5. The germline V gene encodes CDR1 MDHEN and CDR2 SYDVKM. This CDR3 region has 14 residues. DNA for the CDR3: TGTGCCAGCAGTTCCGGGACAGATTATCAGCCCCAGCATTTT. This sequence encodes CASSSGTDYQPQHF.

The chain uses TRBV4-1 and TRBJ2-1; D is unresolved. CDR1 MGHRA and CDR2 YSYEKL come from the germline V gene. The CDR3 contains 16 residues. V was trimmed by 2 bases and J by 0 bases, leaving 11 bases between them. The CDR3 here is CASSQLGSFSYNEQFF. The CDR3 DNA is TGCGCCAGCAGCCAACTGGGATCTTTCTCCTACAATGAGCAGTTCTTC.

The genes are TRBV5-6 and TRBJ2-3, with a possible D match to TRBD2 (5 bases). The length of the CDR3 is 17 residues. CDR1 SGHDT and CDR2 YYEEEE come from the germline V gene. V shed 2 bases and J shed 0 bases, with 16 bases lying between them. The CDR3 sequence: CASSFFGRTSSTDTQYF. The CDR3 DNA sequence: TGTGCCAGCAGCTTTTTCGGTCGGACTTCTAGCACAGATACGCAGTATTTT.

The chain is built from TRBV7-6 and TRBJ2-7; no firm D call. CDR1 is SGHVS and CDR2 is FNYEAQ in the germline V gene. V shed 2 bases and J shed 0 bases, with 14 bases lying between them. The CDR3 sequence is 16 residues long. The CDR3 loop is CASSLSLRVPSYEQYF. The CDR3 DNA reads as TGTGCCAGCAGCTTAAGCCTCCGGGTCCCCTCCTACGAGCAGTACTTC.

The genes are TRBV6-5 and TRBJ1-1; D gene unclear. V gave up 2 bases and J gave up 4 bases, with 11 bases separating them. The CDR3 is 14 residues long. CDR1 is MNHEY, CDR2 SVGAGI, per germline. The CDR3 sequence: CASSYRQVPTEAFF. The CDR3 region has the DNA TGTGCCAGCAGTTACCGCCAGGTCCCCACTGAAGCTTTCTTT.

The CDR3 nucleotides are TGTGCCAGCAGTTTACAGGCCGCAGCCGTCACCTACGAGCAGTACTTC. It translates to CASSLQAAAVTYEQYF. This chain uses TRBV28 with TRBJ2-7; no clear D gene. V lost 2 bases, J lost 2 bases, and 16 bases lay in between. Germline assignment: CDR1 MDHEN and CDR2 SYDVKM. This CDR3 spans 16 amino acids. The full variable domain, with the rest looked up from reference TRBV28 and TRBJ2-7, is DVKVTQSSRYLVKRTGEKVFLECVQDMDHENMFWYRQDPGLGLRLIYFSYDVKMKEKGDIPEGYSVSREKKERFSLILESASTNQTSMYLCASSLQAAAVTYEQYFGPGTRLTVT.

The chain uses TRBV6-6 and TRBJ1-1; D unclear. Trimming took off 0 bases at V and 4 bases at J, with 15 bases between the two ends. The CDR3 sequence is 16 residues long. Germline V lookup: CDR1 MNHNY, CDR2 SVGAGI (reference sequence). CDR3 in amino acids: CASSYSGPWVGTEAFF. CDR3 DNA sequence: TGTGCCAGCAGTTACTCAGGTCCCTGGGTGGGCACTGAAGCTTTCTTT.